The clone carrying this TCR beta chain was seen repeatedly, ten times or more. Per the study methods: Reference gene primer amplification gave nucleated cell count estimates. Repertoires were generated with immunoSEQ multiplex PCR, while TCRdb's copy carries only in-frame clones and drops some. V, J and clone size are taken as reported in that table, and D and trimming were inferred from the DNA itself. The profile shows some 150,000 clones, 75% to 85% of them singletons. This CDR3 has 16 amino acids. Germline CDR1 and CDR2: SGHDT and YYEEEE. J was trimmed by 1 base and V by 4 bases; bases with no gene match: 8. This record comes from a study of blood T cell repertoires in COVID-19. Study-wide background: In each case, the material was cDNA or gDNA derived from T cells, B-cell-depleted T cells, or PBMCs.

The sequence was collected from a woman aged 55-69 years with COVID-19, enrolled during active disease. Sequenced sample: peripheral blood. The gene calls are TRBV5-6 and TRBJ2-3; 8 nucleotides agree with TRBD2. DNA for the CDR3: TGTGCCAGCAGCCTCGGGCGGGGGGCCCGCACAGATACGCAGTATTTT. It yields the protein CASSLGRGARTDTQYF.